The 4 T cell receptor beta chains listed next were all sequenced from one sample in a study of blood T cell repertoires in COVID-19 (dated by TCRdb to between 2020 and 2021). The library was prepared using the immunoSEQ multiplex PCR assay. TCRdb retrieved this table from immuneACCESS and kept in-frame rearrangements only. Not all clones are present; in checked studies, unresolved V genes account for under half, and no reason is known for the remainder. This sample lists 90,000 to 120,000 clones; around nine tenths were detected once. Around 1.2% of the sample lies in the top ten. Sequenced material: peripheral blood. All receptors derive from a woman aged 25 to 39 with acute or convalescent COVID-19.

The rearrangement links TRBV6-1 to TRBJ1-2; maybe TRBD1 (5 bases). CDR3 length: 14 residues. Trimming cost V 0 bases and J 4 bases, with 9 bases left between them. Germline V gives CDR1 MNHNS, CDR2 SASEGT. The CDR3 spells CASSEAGLGYGYTF. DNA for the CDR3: TGTGCCAGCAGTGAAGCGGGACTTGGCTATGGCTACACCTTC.

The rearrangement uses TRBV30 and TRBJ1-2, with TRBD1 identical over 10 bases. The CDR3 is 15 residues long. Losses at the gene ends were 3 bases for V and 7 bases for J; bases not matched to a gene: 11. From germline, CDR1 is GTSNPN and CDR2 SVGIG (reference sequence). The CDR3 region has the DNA TGTGCCTGGAGCGCCCAGGACAGGGGGTTGAGTGGCTACACCTTC. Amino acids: CAWSAQDRGLSGYTF.

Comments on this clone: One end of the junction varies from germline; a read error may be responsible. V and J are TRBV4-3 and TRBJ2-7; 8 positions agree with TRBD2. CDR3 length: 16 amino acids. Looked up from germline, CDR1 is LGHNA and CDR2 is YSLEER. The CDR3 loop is CASSKELAARSYEQYF. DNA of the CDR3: TGCGCCAGCAGCAAAGAACTAGCGGCTCGCTCCTACGAGCAGTACTTC.

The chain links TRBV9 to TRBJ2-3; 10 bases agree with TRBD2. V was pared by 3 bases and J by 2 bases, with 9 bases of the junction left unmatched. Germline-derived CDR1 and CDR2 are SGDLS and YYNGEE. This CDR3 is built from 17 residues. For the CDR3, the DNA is TGTGCCAGCAGCGCCAGACTAGCGGGCGGTCACACAGATACGCAGTATTTT. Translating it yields CASSARLAGGHTDTQYF.